Below are 18 T cell receptor beta chains sequenced from a single sample in a study of blood T cell repertoires in COVID-19. Sequencing used immunoSEQ multiplex PCR; TCRdb keeps in-frame clones, though not all of them. The data contain roughly 41,000 clones, 88% of them seen just once; the ten biggest clones take up 12%. Sequenced sample: peripheral blood. The receptors come from a man aged 60-69 years with active COVID-19.

V usage is TRBV3-1 (or the pseudogene TRBV3-2) and J usage is TRBJ2-3; D not resolved. Germline loops: CDR1 LGHDT, CDR2 YNNKEL (reference sequence). V was shortened by 1 base and J by 2 bases, with 10 bases between the two germline ends. The CDR3 consists of 15 residues. For the CDR3, the DNA is TGTGCCAGCAGCCAAGTGGGCTTGGACACAGATACGCAGTATTTT. Protein: CASSQVGLDTDTQYF.

The chain couples TRBV9 to TRBJ2-2; no definite D call. This CDR3 region has 14 residues. CDR1 is SGDLS and CDR2 is YYNGEE in the germline V gene. V lost 1 base, J lost 6 bases, and 10 bases lay in between. The CDR3 here is CASSVPARAGELFF. CDR3 coding DNA: TGTGCCAGCAGCGTACCTGCCCGGGCCGGGGAGCTGTTTTTT.

This chain connects TRBV23-1 to TRBJ2-5; 9 bases are shared with TRBD1. TRBV23-1 is sorted into the ORF group, with uncertain function. The CDR3 sequence is 16 residues long. J was trimmed by 3 bases and V by 2 bases; bases with no gene match: 7. CDR3 sequence reads: CASSQRWRDREETQYF. Written as DNA, the CDR3 is TGCGCCAGCAGTCAACGATGGAGGGACAGGGAAGAGACCCAGTACTTC.

V is TRBV2 and J is TRBJ1-1; 8 bases fit TRBD1. The germline CDR1 and CDR2 sequences are SNHLY and FYNNEI. CDR3 length: 15 amino acids. With V trimmed by 0 bases and J by 8 bases, 8 bases remained unmatched. The CDR3 DNA sequence: TGTGCCAGCAGTGAAGCCCGCCCGGACAGGGCGGAAGCTTTCTTT. This translates into CASSEARPDRAEAFF.

This chain uses TRBV1 with TRBJ2-7; the D call TRBD2 from the table was never checked on the DNA. TRBV1 is recorded as a pseudogene. The CDR3 runs to 14 residues. Here the CDR3 DNA reads TGCACCAGCAGCCAAGGTCCGGGAACCTACGAGCAGTACTTC. It yields the protein CTSSQGPGTYEQYF.

This clone was counted once. The chain has TRBV10-2 and TRBJ2-7; TRBD2 agrees at 11 bases. From germline, CDR1 is WSHSY and CDR2 SAAADI. V dropped 0 bases and J dropped 0; count of bases not matched to a gene: 10. This CDR3 has 19 amino acids. The CDR3 here is CASSESGTSGRWSSYEQYF. The CDR3 bases are TGCGCCAGCAGTGAGTCGGGGACTAGCGGTAGATGGAGCTCCTACGAGCAGTACTTC.

J is TRBJ2-7 and V is TRBV7-9; D gene ambiguous. CDR1 is SEHNR, CDR2 FQNEAQ, per germline (reference sequence). The CDR3 loop spans 13 amino acids. Between the trimmed V and J ends, which lost 5 bases and 2 bases, there was a span of 10 bases. The CDR3 sequence is CASSPTPAYEQYF. Here the CDR3 DNA reads TGTGCCAGCAGCCCTACCCCTGCCTACGAGCAGTACTTC.

The gene calls are TRBV11-2 and TRBJ1-2; 7 bases match TRBD1. The CDR3 extends over 15 amino acids. Trimming cost V 3 bases and J 0 bases; bases outside gene matches: 4. Germline CDR1 reads SGHAT; CDR2 reads FQNNGV. Written as DNA, the CDR3 is TGTGCCAGCAGCTTGGGGGACAGTCCTAACTATGGCTACACCTTC. Encoded protein: CASSLGDSPNYGYTF.

This chain joins TRBV5-5 and TRBJ1-1; 9 bases line up with TRBD1. The germline gives CDR1 SGHKS, CDR2 YYEKEE (reference sequence). The CDR3 is made up of 13 amino acids. Trimming cost V 2 bases and J 6 bases; bases outside gene matches: 2. This CDR3 reads CASSLQGAPEAFF. The CDR3 coding sequence is TGTGCCAGCAGCTTACAGGGGGCCCCTGAAGCTTTCTTT.

In this sample, this clone turned up once. This rearrangement joins TRBV3-1 (or the pseudogene TRBV3-2) to TRBJ2-1, with 9 bases aligning to TRBD2. Unmatched junction bases numbered 7, after V lost 3 bases and J lost 10 bases. Germline-derived CDR1 and CDR2 are LGHDT and YNNKEL (reference sequence). The CDR3 has 14 residues. The CDR3 DNA reads as TGTGCCAGCAGCCACGGCGGGGGGGGGCGCGAGCAGTTCTTC. Its protein is CASSHGGGGREQFF.

This clone appeared a few times. This chain links TRBV3-1 (or the pseudogene TRBV3-2) with TRBJ1-1; unclear D gene. Germline-derived CDR1 and CDR2 are LGHDT and YNNKEL (reference sequence). The CDR3 length is 12 residues. The ends were cut back, 3 bases at V and 5 bases at J, with 7 bases in the middle. The CDR3 is CASSQEFTEAFF. The CDR3 DNA follows: TGTGCCAGCAGCCAGGAGTTTACTGAAGCTTTCTTT.

V is TRBV2 and J is TRBJ2-7, with D perhaps matching TRBD2 (5 bases). With 4 bases removed from V and 5 bases from J, the gap between germline ends came to 12 bases. Germline CDR1 SNHLY, CDR2 FYNNEI. The CDR3 is made up of 13 amino acids. CDR3 loop: CASSGHREHEQYF. The CDR3 coding sequence is TGTGCCAGCAGTGGGCATAGGGAGCACGAGCAGTACTTC.

This chain connects TRBV7-8 to TRBJ2-1; possible D gene TRBD2, 6 bases. The CDR3 is 16 residues long. CDR1 and CDR2 (germline): SGHVS, FQNEAQ. Deletions cut 2 bases from V and 4 bases from J, with 15 bases between. CDR3 nucleotides: TGTGCCAGCAGCTTACTCAGGGTAGCGGTATACAATGAGCAGTTCTTC. It encodes CASSLLRVAVYNEQFF. The entire variable domain, with the rest obtained from reference TRBV7-8 and TRBJ2-1, is as follows: GAGVSQSPRYKVAKRGQDVALRCDPISGHVSLFWYQQALGQGPEFLTYFQNEAQLDKSGLPSDRFFAERPEGSVSTLKIQRTQQEDSAVYLCASSLLRVAVYNEQFFGPGTRLTVL.

The table lists this clone with a count of one. This chain connects TRBV7-9 to TRBJ2-3; 10 positions agree with TRBD1. V lost 1 base, J lost 4 bases, and 2 bases stayed unmatched. Germline CDR1 is SEHNR and CDR2 is FQNEAQ (reference sequence). The CDR3 has 15 amino acids. For the CDR3, the DNA is TGTGCCAGCAGCTTAGGGGACAGGGGTGCAGATACGCAGTATTTT. It specifies CASSLGDRGADTQYF.

The chain joins TRBV5-8 to TRBJ2-2; 9 bases fit TRBD1. Germline CDR1 is SGHTS and CDR2 is YDEGEE. The CDR3 consists of 14 residues. V trimming: 4 bases; J trimming: 5 bases; junction bases outside the gene matches: 3. CDR3 loop: CASSSGTGTGELFF. In nucleotides, the CDR3 is TGTGCCAGCAGCAGCGGGACAGGGACCGGGGAGCTGTTTTTT. The entire variable domain, with the rest obtained from reference TRBV5-8 and TRBJ2-2, is as follows: EAGVTQSPTHLIKTRGQQATLRCSPISGHTSVYWYQQALGLGLQFLLWYDEGEERNRGNFPPRFSGRQFPNYSSELNVNALELEDSALYLCASSSGTGTGELFFGEGSRLTVL.

The CDR3 sequence is CASSPREREAPVYNEQFF. In DNA, the CDR3 is TGTGCCAGCTCACCACGTGAGCGGGAGGCCCCTGTTTACAATGAGCAGTTCTTC. V is TRBV18 and J is TRBJ2-1, with TRBD2 identical over 9 bases. The V segment lost 1 base and the J segment 4 bases; nucleotides outside the gene matches: 11. Germline CDR1 and CDR2: KGHSH and LQKENI. The length of the CDR3 is 18 residues.

The rearrangement uses TRBV11-2 and TRBJ2-4; D is perhaps TRBD2 (5 bases). Between the trimmed V and J ends, which lost 5 bases and 0 bases, there was a span of 11 bases. Germline V lookup: CDR1 SGHAT, CDR2 FQNNGV. The CDR3 has 15 amino acids. CDR3 nucleotide sequence: TGTGCCAGCAGCCTCCCGGGAATAGCCAAAAACATTCAGTACTTC. This gives the protein CASSLPGIAKNIQYF.

V and J are TRBV7-9 and TRBJ2-5; 7 bases align to TRBD2. The germline V gene has CDR1 SEHNR and CDR2 FQNEAQ (reference sequence). Trimming cost V 4 bases and J 7 bases; bases outside gene matches: 9. The CDR3 totals 14 residues. The CDR3 nucleotides are TGTGCCAGCAGCTGGGGGATGGGGGAGGGGACCCAGTACTTC. This gives the protein CASSWGMGEGTQYF.